These 29 T cell receptor beta chains were all obtained from the same sample, sequenced in a study of response to subunit inactivated influenza vaccine. TCRdb ran MiXCR on the RT-PCR reads and lists one entry per CDR3 protein. Seen here are 550,000 to 800,000 distinct CDR3 sequences, approximately 15% observed once, and the top ten hold approximately 7%. The sample in question was PBMCs from blood, obtained 14 to 15 days before vaccination. The origin of the receptors is a man in his forties or fifties who received an inactivated influenza vaccine.

This clonotype was recorded a few times. This chain connects TRBV12-3 or TRBV12-4 to TRBJ1-6; 10 positions agree with TRBD1. This CDR3 spans 15 amino acids. Germline trimming cut 4 bases from V and 7 bases from J; bases unmatched to any gene: 4. The CDR3 loop is CASSSGQGVNSPLHF. The DNA of the CDR3 is TGTGCCAGCAGTTCCGGACAGGGGGTCAATTCACCCCTCCACTTT.

The chain employs TRBV12-3 or TRBV12-4 and TRBJ1-5, with 7 bases fitting TRBD1. CDR3 length equals 14 residues. The trim removed 6 bases at V and 2 bases at J, leaving 4 bases unmatched. CDR3 residues: CASSDQGGNQPQHF. CDR3 bases: TGTGCCAGCAGCGACCAGGGGGGCAATCAGCCCCAGCATTTT.

This chain connects TRBV27 to TRBJ1-2; D not certain. Trimming cost V 5 bases and J 5 bases, with 12 bases left between them. The V gene's germline CDR1 is MNHEY and CDR2 SMNVEV (reference sequence). The CDR3 has 13 amino acids. In nucleotides, the CDR3 is TGTGCCAGCAGTCCCCAACTACAGTATGGCTACACCTTC. Protein product: CASSPQLQYGYTF.

The V call is TRBV4-1, the J call TRBJ1-1, with 10 bases fitting TRBD1. The V and J ends lost 1 base and 0 bases, in that order; junction bases with no gene match: 2. CDR3 size: 16 residues. Looked up from germline, CDR1 is MGHRA and CDR2 is YSYEKL. The CDR3 sequence is CASSQGGQGLNTEAFF. CDR3 nucleotides: TGCGCCAGCAGCCAAGGGGGACAGGGGTTGAACACTGAAGCTTTCTTT.

This clonotype occurred a few times. V gene TRBV20-1 combines with J gene TRBJ2-3, with 13 bases that match TRBD2. The CDR3 length is 16 residues. Germline V gene lookup returns CDR1 DFQATT and CDR2 SNEGSKA (reference sequence). J gave up 2 bases and V 1 base, and 3 bases lay outside the gene matches. This chain's CDR3 is CSARVGLAGITDTQYF. CDR3 nucleotide sequence: TGCAGTGCTAGAGTGGGACTAGCGGGGATCACAGATACGCAGTATTTT.

This clonotype came up a few times. The rearrangement joins TRBV7-8 to TRBJ1-5; D ambiguous. Germline CDR1 is SGHVS and CDR2 is FQNEAQ. V dropped 0 bases and J dropped 8 bases, with 14 bases sitting between them. The CDR3 length is 15 residues. CDR3 sequence reads: CASSLAGREWEPQHF. In DNA, the CDR3 is TGTGCCAGCAGCTTAGCCGGACGTGAGTGGGAGCCCCAGCATTTT. Looking up the rest from reference TRBV7-8 and TRBJ1-5 gives the full variable domain: GAGVSQSPRYKVAKRGQDVALRCDPISGHVSLFWYQQALGQGPEFLTYFQNEAQLDKSGLPSDRFFAERPEGSVSTLKIQRTQQEDSAVYLCASSLAGREWEPQHFGDGTRLSIL.

The sample holds a few counts of this clonotype. The rearrangement uses TRBV3-1 and TRBJ2-5, with no clear D. The length of the CDR3 is 15 residues. The germline V gene has CDR1 LGHDT and CDR2 YNNKEL (reference sequence). V was clipped by 4 bases and J by 7 bases, with 19 bases between them. CDR3 amino acids: CASSLRGTLQRTQYF. In DNA form, the CDR3 reads TGTGCCAGCAGCCTTCGTGGAACCTTACAAAGGACCCAGTACTTC.

This clonotype was counted between two and nine times. The chain carries TRBV7-9 and TRBJ2-7, with a weak D call TRBD2 (5 bases). V was shortened by 6 bases and J by 7 bases, with 16 bases between the two germline ends. The CDR3 covers 13 residues. CDR1 and CDR2 from the germline V gene are SEHNR and FQNEAQ (reference sequence). The CDR3 region is CASSRPPTGEQYF. The DNA for the CDR3 is TGTGCCAGCAGTCGTCCCCCCACGGGAGAGCAGTACTTC.

This clonotype was seen only once. CDR3 sequence (DNA): TGTGCCTGGAGTGTACACAGGGGAACTGAAGCTTTCTTT. It encodes CAWSVHRGTEAFF. J is TRBJ1-1 and V is TRBV30; TRBD1 agrees at 7 bases. CDR1 GTSNPN and CDR2 SVGIG come from the germline V gene (reference sequence). Trimming took 0 bases from V and 5 from J; bases not matched to a gene: 3. The CDR3 is 13 residues long.

Only a few counts were recorded for this clonotype. The chain has TRBV6-1 and TRBJ2-1; D not resolved. The V end lost 6 bases, the J end lost 5 bases, and 20 bases lay between the germline ends. Germline assignment: CDR1 MNHNS and CDR2 SASEGT. The CDR3 runs 16 residues. CDR3 loop: CASSWRSSTYHNEQFF. The CDR3 DNA is TGTGCCAGCAGCTGGCGGTCGAGCACGTACCACAATGAGCAGTTCTTC.

In its sample, this clonotype was seen many times. The CDR3 sequence is CASSFRDGNEKLFF. CDR3 nucleotide sequence: TGTGCCAGCAGCTTCCGGGACGGTAATGAAAAACTGTTTTTT. The chain recombines TRBV12-3 or TRBV12-4 with TRBJ1-4; perhaps TRBD1 as D (5 bases). The ends were cut back, 6 bases at V and 4 bases at J, with 12 bases in the middle. The CDR3 spans 14 residues.

The rearrangement links TRBV2 to TRBJ2-3; D is possibly TRBD2 (6 bases). Germline-derived CDR1 and CDR2 are SNHLY and FYNNEI. Trimming shortened V by 6 bases and J by 3 bases, and 16 bases separated the two germline ends. The CDR3 spans 15 residues. The CDR3 reads CASSDRTTETDTQYF. The DNA for the CDR3 is TGTGCCAGCAGCGACCGGACTACTGAGACAGATACGCAGTATTTT.

This clonotype was found a few times. The chain uses TRBV9 and TRBJ1-2, with TRBD1 identical over 12 bases. The CDR3 loop spans 21 amino acids. The J segment lost 5 bases and the V segment lost 3 bases, leaving 23 bases of the junction unmatched. CDR1 is SGDLS, CDR2 YYNGEE, per germline. The CDR3 is CASSGRGQGAGQGMEGYGYTF. CDR3 bases: TGTGCCAGCAGCGGGCGGGGACAGGGGGCTGGTCAGGGTATGGAGGGTTATGGCTACACCTTC.

This clonotype has more than one count but fewer than ten. DNA for the CDR3: TGCGCCAGCAGCCAAGAGTTATCCGGGAAGCAGTACTTC. This encodes CASSQELSGKQYF. The chain couples TRBV4-3 to TRBJ2-7; TRBD2 is a possible D gene (5 bases). The CDR3 runs 13 residues. V gave up 0 bases and J gave up 8 bases, with 11 bases separating them. Germline-derived CDR1 and CDR2 are LGHNA and YSLEER.

This clonotype was counted between two and nine times. This chain uses TRBV28 with TRBJ1-2; 9 bases align to TRBD1. J lost 7 bases, V lost 7 bases, and 10 bases had no gene match. The CDR3 has 14 amino acids. The germline V gene has CDR1 MDHEN and CDR2 SYDVKM. DNA of the CDR3: TGTGCCAGCACCCCGTCCCTGGACAGGGGTGGCTACACCTTC. It specifies CASTPSLDRGGYTF.

The gene calls are TRBV12-3 or TRBV12-4 and TRBJ1-1; TRBD1 agrees at 7 bases. V was clipped by 5 bases and J by 4 bases; unmatched bases: 7. The CDR3 sequence is 14 residues long. Here the CDR3 DNA reads TGTGCCAGCAGTCCGACAGGGCAGAGCACTGAAGCTTTCTTT. Amino acid sequence: CASSPTGQSTEAFF.

In this sample, this clonotype turned up a few times. The V call is TRBV29-1, the J call TRBJ1-2, with no clear D. Germline assignment: CDR1 SQVTM and CDR2 ANQGSEA. CDR3 length: 12 residues. V gave up 4 bases and J gave up 6 bases, with 12 bases separating them. The CDR3 sequence: CSVVSGLNGYTF. CDR3 nucleotide sequence: TGCAGCGTTGTCAGTGGGTTGAATGGCTACACCTTC.

V gene TRBV20-1 combines with J gene TRBJ2-7; 9 bases are shared with TRBD1. The CDR3 totals 14 residues. The J segment lost 4 bases and the V segment lost 3 bases, leaving 7 bases of the junction unmatched. Germline V gives CDR1 DFQATT, CDR2 SNEGSKA (reference sequence). This CDR3 reads CSARAMGQGYEQYF. The CDR3 bases are TGCAGTGCTAGGGCAATGGGACAGGGTTACGAGCAGTACTTC.

The rearrangement joins TRBV9 to TRBJ2-7, with TRBD2 identical over 10 bases. The CDR3 consists of 16 residues. The germline CDR1 and CDR2 sequences are SGDLS and YYNGEE. With 6 bases clipped from V and 1 base from J, the junction kept 10 bases outside the gene matches. CDR3 protein: CASTERAGGPSYEQYF. In DNA, the CDR3 is TGTGCCAGCACCGAACGAGCGGGAGGGCCTTCCTACGAGCAGTACTTC.

This clonotype has only one observation. An end of the junction does not agree with germline; a read error may underlie this. The J gene is TRBJ2-3, the V gene TRBV28, with D possibly TRBD2 on 6 matching bases. The germline V gene encodes CDR1 MDHEN and CDR2 SYDVKM. The CDR3 is 15 amino acids. The CDR3 bases are TGTGCCAGCAGCCCATGGGGAACTAGCACAGATACGCTGTATTTT. This sequence encodes CASSPWGTSTDTLYF.

In its sample, this clonotype was seen a few times. The chain has TRBV10-3 and TRBJ2-1; a weak D match, TRBD2 (6 bases). CDR1 ENHRY and CDR2 SYGVKD come from the germline V gene. The CDR3 covers 16 residues. V lost 6 bases and J 0 bases, leaving 15 bases between the germline ends. The CDR3 DNA sequence: TGTGCCATCAGCCTGATAGCGGAGAGCTCCTACAATGAGCAGTTCTTC. It yields the protein CAISLIAESSYNEQFF.

This clonotype was counted a few times. The chain couples TRBV24-1 to TRBJ2-2; the D gene is possibly TRBD1 (6 bases). Trimming took 3 bases from V and 4 from J, leaving 14 bases between them. The CDR3 runs 16 residues. Per germline, CDR1 KGHDR and CDR2 SFDVKD. Here the CDR3 DNA reads TGTGCCACCAGTGATCCGGGACATGGGAGCACCGGGGAGCTGTTTTTT. Translated: CATSDPGHGSTGELFF.

CDR3 DNA: TGTGCCAGCAGGCTAACAGGGCCGAACACCGGGGAGCTGTTTTTT. Its translation is CASRLTGPNTGELFF. This sequence joins TRBV12-3 or TRBV12-4 and TRBJ2-2, with D possibly TRBD1 on 6 matching bases. The CDR3 loop spans 15 amino acids. Trimming pared 6 bases from V and 0 bases from J, leaving 11 bases between.

Many counts were recorded for this clonotype. The J gene is TRBJ2-2, the V gene TRBV5-1; the D is unclear. The CDR3 is made up of 13 amino acids. Deletions cut 0 bases from V and 5 bases from J, with 5 bases between. Per germline, CDR1 SGHRS and CDR2 YFSETQ. The CDR3 spells CASSLGETGELFF. The CDR3 DNA reads as TGCGCCAGCAGCTTGGGAGAAACCGGGGAGCTGTTTTTT.

The sample holds a few counts of this clonotype. This sequence joins TRBV12-3 or TRBV12-4 and TRBJ2-3; D might be TRBD2 (5 bases). Trimming pared 2 bases from V and 6 bases from J, leaving 15 bases between. CDR3 size: 15 residues. The CDR3 spells CASSLSAGGSDTQYF. The CDR3 DNA reads as TGTGCCAGCAGTTTAAGCGCAGGAGGTTCGGATACGCAGTATTTT.

The chain couples TRBV6-1 to TRBJ2-7, with a weak D call TRBD1 (6 bases). Per the germline V gene, CDR1 is MNHNS and CDR2 is SASEGT. The V end was cut by 5 bases, the J end by 0 bases, with 14 bases between. CDR3 length: 15 residues. For the CDR3, the DNA is TGTGCCAGCAGTCGGGACATATCAAGCTCCTACGAGCAGTACTTC. It codes for CASSRDISSSYEQYF.

This clonotype was observed a few times. V and J are TRBV5-1 and TRBJ2-5; D assignment may be TRBD1 or TRBD2 (6 bases each). The CDR3 is 16 amino acids. Germline CDR1 SGHRS, CDR2 YFSETQ. Trimming stripped 4 bases from V and 1 base from J, with 17 bases between. CDR3 sequence reads: CASSPDPGGFQETQYF. DNA for the CDR3: TGCGCCAGCAGCCCCGACCCCGGGGGCTTCCAAGAGACCCAGTACTTC.

J is TRBJ1-1 and V is TRBV29-1; a possible D gene is TRBD1 (6 bases). The V gene lost 7 bases and the J gene lost 4 bases, with 16 bases spanning the gap. The CDR3 loop spans 13 amino acids. The V gene's germline CDR1 is SQVTM and CDR2 ANQGSEA. The CDR3 sequence: CSAIGQSGTEAFF. As DNA, the CDR3 is TGCAGCGCAATAGGACAGTCAGGCACTGAAGCTTTCTTT.

This clonotype was recorded a few times. J is TRBJ2-3 and V is TRBV20-1; the match to TRBD2 covers 12 bases. After removal of 3 bases from V and 7 bases from J, the junction contained 11 bases not matched to a gene. Germline CDR1 and CDR2: DFQATT and SNEGSKA (reference sequence). This CDR3 spans 16 amino acids. In nucleotides, the CDR3 is TGCAGTGCTAGGCCACTGACTAGCGGGAGTGAGTATACGCAGTATTTT. It is translated as CSARPLTSGSEYTQYF.